Described below is a single T cell receptor beta chain sequence and its context. Antigen unknown. Building of the TCR beta libraries involved iRepertoire HTBI primers and Arm-PCR of CDR3 regions. TCRdb re-analysed the multiplex PCR reads in MiXCR, keeping a single row per CDR3 protein. The sample contains 350,000 to 450,000 distinct CDR3 sequences, 10% to 15% of which appear only once. These data belong to a study of regulatory T cells in long-lasting Graves disease. As for time point: newly diagnosed GD, antithyroid drugs for less than 3 months. With RNA extracted from PBMCs as input, the TCR library was made. Under American Thyroid Association guidelines, Graves' disease was diagnosed. V dropped 4 bases and J dropped 5 bases, with 8 bases sitting between them. From germline, CDR1 is SQVTM and CDR2 ANQGSEA. The CDR3 length is 11 residues. Study-level findings and limits: Persistent Graves' patients showed less TCR diversity than newly diagnosed patients showed. Persistent patients shared more public clonotypes (2,741) than newly diagnosed patients (about 940).

A further study also used this sample, focusing on T cells in Graves' hyperthyroidism and ophthalmopathy. According to that study: The HTBI set primed first-round TCR CDR3 RT-PCR.

The specimen comprised peripheral blood mononuclear cells (PBMCs), sampled at new diagnosis, from a patient treated with antithyroid drugs. The chain combines TRBV29-1 with TRBJ1-1, with D perhaps TRBD1 (5 bases). This TCR derives from a woman aged 18-29 years with Graves disease. DNA for the CDR3: TGCAGCGTTGGGGAGGGGACTGAAGCTTTCTTT. This sequence encodes CSVGEGTEAFF.